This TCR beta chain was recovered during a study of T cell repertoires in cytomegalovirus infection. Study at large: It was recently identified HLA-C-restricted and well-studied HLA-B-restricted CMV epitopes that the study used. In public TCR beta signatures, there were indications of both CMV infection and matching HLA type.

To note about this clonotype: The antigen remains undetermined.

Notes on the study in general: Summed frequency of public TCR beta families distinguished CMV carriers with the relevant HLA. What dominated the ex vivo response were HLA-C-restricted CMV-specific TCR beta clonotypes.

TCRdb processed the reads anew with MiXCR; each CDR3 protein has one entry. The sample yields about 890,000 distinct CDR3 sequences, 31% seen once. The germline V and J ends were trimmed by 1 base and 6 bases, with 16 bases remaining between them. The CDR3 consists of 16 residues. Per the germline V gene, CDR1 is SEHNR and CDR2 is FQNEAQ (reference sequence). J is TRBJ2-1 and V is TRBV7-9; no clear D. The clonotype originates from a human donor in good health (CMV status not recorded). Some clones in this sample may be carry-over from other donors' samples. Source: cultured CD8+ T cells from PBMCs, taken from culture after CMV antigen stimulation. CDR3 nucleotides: TGTGCCAGCAGCTTAGTATTGGGTGTTCTATCCAATGAGCAGTTCTTC. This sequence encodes CASSLVLGVLSNEQFF.